This TCR beta chain was recorded in a study of blood T cell repertoires in COVID-19. Study summary: Specimens from acute and convalescent COVID-19 originated in the United States, Italy and Spain. T cells, B-cell-depleted T cells, or PBMCs provided the cDNA or gDNA that served as material.

The germline CDR1 and CDR2 sequences are SEHNR and FQNEAQ (reference sequence). The CDR3 contains 15 residues. V was clipped by 5 bases and J by 0 bases; unmatched bases: 3. As handled by the study authors: Amplification of reference gene primers was used by the study to estimate nucleated cell counts. TCRdb keeps only in-frame clones here, not all; method: immunoSEQ multiplex PCR. Clone size and V and J calls were adopted from that table, with D and trimming inferred from the DNA. The table includes 150,000 to 200,000 clones, about 88% detected once. The sequence was obtained from a woman of 80 years or more in a cohort sampled during active or convalescent COVID-19. The chain recombines TRBV7-9 with TRBJ1-5; 8 nucleotides align to TRBD1. The material sequenced was peripheral blood. In DNA form, the CDR3 reads TGTGCCAGCAGCGTACAGGGGGATAGCAATCAGCCCCAGCATTTT. Its protein is CASSVQGDSNQPQHF.